These 18 T cell receptor beta chains were all obtained from the same sample, sequenced in a study of identical twins. Using its own MiXCR run on the 5' RACE reads, TCRdb lists one record per CDR3 protein. The sample has more than 1.5 million distinct CDR3 sequences, about 31% seen once. The sample comprised cord blood. The source is a newborn girl in good health.

This clonotype came up many times. The V call is TRBV4-1, the J call TRBJ2-3; D remains unclear. Looked up from germline, CDR1 is MGHRA and CDR2 is YSYEKL. CDR3 length: 14 residues. V was pared by 3 bases and J by 2 bases, with 9 bases between. The CDR3 loop is CASSQNDHTDTQYF. The CDR3 nucleotides are TGCGCCAGCAGCCAGAATGACCACACAGATACGCAGTATTTT.

Points on this clonotype: The junction departs from germline at one end; a sequencing error may be responsible. This chain links TRBV25-1 with TRBJ2-7; the D is unclear. Germline V gene data show CDR1 as MGHDK and CDR2 as SYGVNS. The CDR3 loop spans 12 amino acids. CDR3 nucleotides: TGTGCCAACAGTGAACGAGGCTACGAGCAGTACTTC. Translated, it gives CANSERGYEQYF.

This clonotype was observed at least ten times. The gene calls are TRBV6-6 and TRBJ1-2, with D unclear. Trimming took 8 bases from V and 3 from J, leaving 10 bases between them. Germline V lookup: CDR1 MNHNY, CDR2 SVGAGI (reference sequence). The CDR3 has 12 residues. This CDR3 is CASHTGDYGYTF. CDR3 DNA: TGTGCCAGCCATACTGGAGACTATGGCTACACCTTC.

This clonotype was seen a few times. The CDR3 sequence is CSASYHEQFF. The CDR3 DNA reads TGCAGTGCTAGTTACCATGAGCAGTTCTTC. The genes are TRBV20-1 and TRBJ2-1, with D uncertain. In germline, CDR1 is DFQATT, CDR2 SNEGSKA (reference sequence). The V end was cut by 3 bases, the J end by 8 bases, with 5 bases between. The length of the CDR3 is 10 residues.

This clonotype appeared a few times. This chain links TRBV6-2 or TRBV6-3 with TRBJ2-7; TRBD2 matches at 7 bases. Germline V gives CDR1 MNHEY, CDR2 SVGEGT. The CDR3 has 14 residues. V was clipped by 7 bases and J by 1 base; unmatched bases: 7. CDR3 sequence (DNA): TGTGCCAGCATCCAAGGGAGGGGATCCTACGAGCAGTACTTC. It translates to CASIQGRGSYEQYF.

The sample holds a few counts of this clonotype. This chain joins TRBV13 and TRBJ1-4; D not resolved. Germline CDR1 and CDR2: PRHDT and FYEKMQ (reference sequence). The CDR3 is made up of 13 amino acids. Trimming pared 5 bases from V and 8 bases from J, leaving 12 bases between. CDR3 loop: CASSHYLGEKLFF. CDR3 bases: TGTGCCAGCAGCCACTACCTGGGGGAAAAACTGTTTTTT.

This clonotype was counted a single time. The CDR3 loop is CSATPGTSGGARETQYF. In DNA, the CDR3 is TGCAGTGCAACCCCCGGGACTAGCGGGGGGGCCAGAGAGACCCAGTACTTC. This sequence joins TRBV20-1 and TRBJ2-7, with 16 bases lining up with TRBD2. The DNA matches TRBJ2-5 better at its end, which makes the J call doubtful. The CDR3 contains 17 residues. CDR1 is DFQATT, CDR2 SNEGSKA, per germline (reference sequence).

The V and J genes are TRBV20-1 and TRBJ1-1, with 9 bases lining up with TRBD1. The germline V gene encodes CDR1 DFQATT and CDR2 SNEGSKA (reference sequence). V gave up 2 bases and J gave up 10 bases; unmatched junction bases: 5. The CDR3 contains 12 residues. CDR3 sequence (DNA): TGCAGTGCTAGACGGGGACAGGGAGGAGCTTTCTTT. This sequence encodes CSARRGQGGAFF.

The sample holds a few counts of this clonotype. The chain combines TRBV20-1 with TRBJ2-7; 8 bases are a match to TRBD1. Germline V gene sequence: CDR1 DFQATT, CDR2 SNEGSKA (reference sequence). The CDR3 runs to 15 residues. Trimming removed 0 bases from V and 2 bases from J; junction bases left unmatched: 6. The CDR3 reads CSAREGGRGPYEQYF. CDR3 nucleotide sequence: TGCAGTGCTAGAGAAGGTGGCAGGGGGCCCTACGAGCAGTACTTC.

V and J are TRBV2 and TRBJ1-2; D gene unclear. This CDR3 region has 15 residues. Trimming took off 3 bases at V and 0 bases at J, with 11 bases between the two ends. Germline V CDR1 and CDR2: SNHLY, FYNNEI. The CDR3 nucleotides read TGTGCCAGCAGTGATTCTCCGGTTCCTAACTATGGCTACACCTTC. Translated, it gives CASSDSPVPNYGYTF.

V gene TRBV27 combines with J gene TRBJ1-2, with D possibly matching TRBD1 (6 bases). The CDR3 runs to 13 residues. With 5 bases removed from V and 8 bases from J, the gap between germline ends came to 15 bases. CDR1 and CDR2 (germline): MNHEY, SMNVEV (reference sequence). DNA of the CDR3: TGTGCCAGCAGTACCTCTTCAAGGGGGGGCTACACCTTC. Protein sequence: CASSTSSRGGYTF.

The chain uses TRBV29-1 and TRBJ1-2, with a tentative D call TRBD1 (5 bases). Germline loops: CDR1 SQVTM, CDR2 ANQGSEA. CDR3 size: 13 residues. V was clipped by 4 bases and J by 5 bases, with 14 bases between them. Here the CDR3 DNA reads TGCAGCGTTGTTTGGGGCCCCAGGTATGGCTACACCTTC. This translates into CSVVWGPRYGYTF.

This clonotype was seen a few times. The V gene is TRBV30, the J gene TRBJ1-2; weak D call: TRBD1 (5 bases). V lost 2 bases and J lost 2, with 6 bases in between. The CDR3 contains 12 residues. Looked up from germline, CDR1 is GTSNPN and CDR2 is SVGIG (reference sequence). The CDR3 loop is CAWSRDNYGYTF. CDR3 DNA: TGTGCCTGGAGTCGGGACAACTATGGCTACACCTTC. Variable domain in full (rest from reference TRBV30 and TRBJ1-2): SQTIHQWPATLVQPVGSPLSLECTVEGTSNPNLYWYRQAAGRGLQLLFYSVGIGQISSEVPQNLSASRPQDRQFILSSKKLLLSDSGFYLCAWSRDNYGYTFGSGTRLTVV.

The CDR3 protein is CASSLTELDGYTF. The CDR3 nucleotides read TGTGCCAGCAGTTTAACGGAGCTCGATGGCTACACCTTC. This chain uses TRBV27 with TRBJ1-2; D gene uncertain. Trimming removed 2 bases at V and 6 bases at J, with 10 bases between. The CDR3 consists of 13 residues. Per the germline V gene, CDR1 is MNHEY and CDR2 is SMNVEV (reference sequence).

This chain joins TRBV10-3 and TRBJ2-1; 11 positions match TRBD2. Germline V gene sequence: CDR1 ENHRY, CDR2 SYGVKD. The V and J ends lost 8 bases and 4 bases, in that order; junction bases with no gene match: 7. The CDR3 runs 15 residues. The CDR3 region has the DNA TGTGCCATCCGCCAAACTAGCGGGAGTTACAATGAGCAGTTCTTC. It codes for CAIRQTSGSYNEQFF.

The chain joins TRBV15 to TRBJ1-1, with no clear D. The CDR3 contains 14 residues. Per the germline V gene, CDR1 is LNHNV and CDR2 is YYDKDF (reference sequence). Trimming removed 2 bases from V and 0 bases from J, with 7 bases in between. CDR3 protein: CATSRNNMNTEAFF. DNA of the CDR3: TGTGCCACCAGCAGAAACAACATGAACACTGAAGCTTTCTTT. Variable domain in full (rest from reference TRBV15 and TRBJ1-1): DAMVIQNPRYQVTQFGKPVTLSCSQTLNHNVMYWYQQKSSQAPKLLFHYYDKDFNNEADTPDNFQSRRPNTSFCFLDIRSPGLGDTAMYLCATSRNNMNTEAFFGQGTRLTVV.

V is TRBV25-1 and J is TRBJ2-7; 8 nucleotides line up with TRBD2. V shed 3 bases, J shed 0 bases, and the junction held 7 bases outside the gene matches. Germline loops: CDR1 MGHDK, CDR2 SYGVNS. CDR3 size: 16 residues. CDR3 DNA sequence: TGTGCCAGCAGTGACCTTAGCGGGGCAAGCTCCTACGAGCAGTACTTC. This codes for CASSDLSGASSYEQYF.

This clonotype came up a few times. The genes are TRBV5-4 and TRBJ2-1, with 8 bases identical to TRBD2. This CDR3 comprises 15 residues. Looked up from germline, CDR1 is SGHNT and CDR2 is YYREEE (reference sequence). Trimming removed 1 base from V and 8 bases from J; junction bases left unmatched: 8. The CDR3 DNA is TGTGCCAGCAGCTTGTCGGGGGGGGCCCTCGATGAGCAGTTCTTC. This sequence encodes CASSLSGGALDEQFF.